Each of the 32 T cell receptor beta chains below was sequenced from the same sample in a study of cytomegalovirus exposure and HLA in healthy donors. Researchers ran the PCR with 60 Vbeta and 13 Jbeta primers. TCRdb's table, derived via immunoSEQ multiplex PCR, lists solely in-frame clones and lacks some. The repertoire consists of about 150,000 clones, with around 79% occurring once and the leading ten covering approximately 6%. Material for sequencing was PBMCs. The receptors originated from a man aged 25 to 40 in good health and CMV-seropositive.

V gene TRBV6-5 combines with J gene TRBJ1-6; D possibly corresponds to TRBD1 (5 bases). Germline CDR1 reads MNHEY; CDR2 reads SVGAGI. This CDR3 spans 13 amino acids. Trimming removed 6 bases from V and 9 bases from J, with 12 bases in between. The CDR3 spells CASSPGEVSPLHF. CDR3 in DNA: TGTGCCAGCAGCCCGGGGGAGGTTTCACCCCTCCACTTT.

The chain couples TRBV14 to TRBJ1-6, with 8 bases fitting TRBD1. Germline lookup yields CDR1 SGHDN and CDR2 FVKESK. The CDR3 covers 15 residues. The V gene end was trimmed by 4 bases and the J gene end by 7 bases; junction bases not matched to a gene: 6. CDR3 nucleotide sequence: TGTGCCAGCAGCCCCAGGACAGGGACAAATTCACCCCTCCACTTT. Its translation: CASSPRTGTNSPLHF. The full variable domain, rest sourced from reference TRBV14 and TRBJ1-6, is EAGVTQFPSHSVIEKGQTVTLRCDPISGHDNLYWYRRVMGKEIKFLLHFVKESKQDESGMPNNRFLAERTGGTYSTLKVQPAELEDSGVYFCASSPRTGTNSPLHFGNGTRLTVT.

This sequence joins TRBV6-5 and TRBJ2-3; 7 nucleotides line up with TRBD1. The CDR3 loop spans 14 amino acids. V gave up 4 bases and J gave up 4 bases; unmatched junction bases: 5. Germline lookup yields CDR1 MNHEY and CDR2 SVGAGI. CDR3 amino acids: CASSWRQGSDTQYF. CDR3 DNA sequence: TGTGCCAGCAGTTGGCGACAGGGCTCAGATACGCAGTATTTT.

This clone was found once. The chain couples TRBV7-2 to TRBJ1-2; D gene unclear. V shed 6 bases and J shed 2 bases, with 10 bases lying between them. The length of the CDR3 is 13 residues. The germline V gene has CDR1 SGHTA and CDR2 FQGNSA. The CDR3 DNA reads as TGTGCCAGCAGACCCCAACTAAACTATGGCTACACCTTC. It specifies CASRPQLNYGYTF.

CDR3 residues: CASSPGLAGETQYF. For the CDR3, the DNA is TGTGCCAGTAGTCCAGGACTAGCGGGGGAGACCCAGTACTTC. The chain uses TRBV19 and TRBJ2-5; 12 bases agree with TRBD2. V shed 5 bases and J 5 bases; nucleotides not matched to a gene: 3. The germline V gene has CDR1 LNHDA and CDR2 SQIVND (reference sequence). This CDR3 is built from 14 residues. Together with reference TRBV19 and TRBJ2-5, the CDR3 gives the full variable domain: DGGITQSPKYLFRKEGQNVTLSCEQNLNHDAMYWYRQDPGQGLRLIYYSQIVNDFQKGDIAEGYSVSREKKESFPLTVTSAQKNPTAFYLCASSPGLAGETQYFGPGTRLLVL.

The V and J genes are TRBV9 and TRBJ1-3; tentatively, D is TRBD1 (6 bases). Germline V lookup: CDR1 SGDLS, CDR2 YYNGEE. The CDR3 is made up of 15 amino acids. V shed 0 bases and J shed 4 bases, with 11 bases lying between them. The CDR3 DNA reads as TGTGCCAGCAGCGTAGAGGGGGGGGTCGGAAACACCATATATTTT. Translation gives CASSVEGGVGNTIYF.

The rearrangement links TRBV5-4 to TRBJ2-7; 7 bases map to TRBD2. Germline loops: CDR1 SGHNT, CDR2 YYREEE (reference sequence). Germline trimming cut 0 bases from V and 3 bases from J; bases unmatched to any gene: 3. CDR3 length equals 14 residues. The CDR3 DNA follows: TGTGCCAGCAGCTTGGTAGCGGGTAACTACGAGCAGTACTTC. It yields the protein CASSLVAGNYEQYF.

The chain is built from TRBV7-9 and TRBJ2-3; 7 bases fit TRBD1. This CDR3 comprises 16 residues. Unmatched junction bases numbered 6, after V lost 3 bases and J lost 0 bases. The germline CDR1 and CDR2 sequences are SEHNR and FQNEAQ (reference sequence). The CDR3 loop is CASSFWDRHSTDTQYF. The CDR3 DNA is TGTGCCAGCAGCTTTTGGGACAGACATAGCACAGATACGCAGTATTTT. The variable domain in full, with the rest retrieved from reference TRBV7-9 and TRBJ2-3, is DTGVSQNPRHKITKRGQNVTFRCDPISEHNRLYWYRQTLGQGPEFLTYFQNEAQLEKSRLLSDRFSAERPKGSFSTLEIQRTEQGDSAMYLCASSFWDRHSTDTQYFGPGTRLTVL.

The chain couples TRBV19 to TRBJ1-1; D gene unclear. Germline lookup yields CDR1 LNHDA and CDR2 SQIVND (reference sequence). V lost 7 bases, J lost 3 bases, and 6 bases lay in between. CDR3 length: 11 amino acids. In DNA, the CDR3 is TGTGCCAGTAACACCCACACTGAAGCTTTCTTT. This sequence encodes CASNTHTEAFF.

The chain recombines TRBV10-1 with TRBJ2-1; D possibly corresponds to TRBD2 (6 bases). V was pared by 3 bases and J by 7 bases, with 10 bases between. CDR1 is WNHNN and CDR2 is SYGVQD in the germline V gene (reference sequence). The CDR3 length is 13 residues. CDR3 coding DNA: TGCGCCAGCAGTGACCGGAGGGGAAATGAGCAGTTCTTC. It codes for CASSDRRGNEQFF.

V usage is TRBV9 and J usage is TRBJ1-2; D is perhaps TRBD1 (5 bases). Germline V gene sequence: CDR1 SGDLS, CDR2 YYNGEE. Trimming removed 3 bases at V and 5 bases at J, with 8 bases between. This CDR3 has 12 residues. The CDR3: CASSGDRYGYTF. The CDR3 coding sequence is TGTGCCAGCAGCGGCGACAGATATGGCTACACCTTC.

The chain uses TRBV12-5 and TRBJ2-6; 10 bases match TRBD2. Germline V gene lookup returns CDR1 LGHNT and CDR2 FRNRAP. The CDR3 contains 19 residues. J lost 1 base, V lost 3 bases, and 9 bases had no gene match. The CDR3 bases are TGTGCTAGTGGTTTTATAGCGGGGGGCTTCAAGTCTGGGGCCAACGTCCTGACTTTC. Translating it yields CASGFIAGGFKSGANVLTF.

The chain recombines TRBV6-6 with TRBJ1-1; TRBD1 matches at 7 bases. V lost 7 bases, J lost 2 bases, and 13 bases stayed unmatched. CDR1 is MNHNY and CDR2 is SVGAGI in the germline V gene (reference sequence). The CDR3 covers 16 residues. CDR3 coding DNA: TGTGCCAGCACTATGGACGCAGGGGGAGAAAACACTGAAGCTTTCTTT. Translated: CASTMDAGGENTEAFF.

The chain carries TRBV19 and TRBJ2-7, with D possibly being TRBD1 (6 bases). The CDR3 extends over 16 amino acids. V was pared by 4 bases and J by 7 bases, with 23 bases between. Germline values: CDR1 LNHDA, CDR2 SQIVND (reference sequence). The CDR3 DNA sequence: TGTGCCAGTAGTACCCCCCGGCCAGGGGCAAACACTGAGCAGTACTTC. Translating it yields CASSTPRPGANTEQYF. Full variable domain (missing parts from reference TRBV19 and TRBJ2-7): DGGITQSPKYLFRKEGQNVTLSCEQNLNHDAMYWYRQDPGQGLRLIYYSQIVNDFQKGDIAEGYSVSREKKESFPLTVTSAQKNPTAFYLCASSTPRPGANTEQYFGPGTRLTVT.

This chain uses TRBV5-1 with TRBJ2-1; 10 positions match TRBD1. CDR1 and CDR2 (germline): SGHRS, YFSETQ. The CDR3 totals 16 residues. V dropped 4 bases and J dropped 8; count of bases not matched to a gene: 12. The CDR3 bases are TGCGCCAGCAGCGCATCCCGGGACAGGGGATTGCATGAGCAGTTCTTC. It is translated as CASSASRDRGLHEQFF.

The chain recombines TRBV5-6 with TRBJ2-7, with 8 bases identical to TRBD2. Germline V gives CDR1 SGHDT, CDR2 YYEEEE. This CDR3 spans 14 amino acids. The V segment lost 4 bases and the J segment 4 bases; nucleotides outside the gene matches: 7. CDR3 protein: CASSPGLAPYEQYF. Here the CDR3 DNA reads TGTGCCAGCAGCCCAGGACTAGCCCCATACGAGCAGTACTTC.

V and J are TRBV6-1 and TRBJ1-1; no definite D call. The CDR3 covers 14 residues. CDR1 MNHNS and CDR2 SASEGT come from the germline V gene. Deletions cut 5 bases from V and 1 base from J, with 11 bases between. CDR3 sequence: CASSQREGNTEAFF. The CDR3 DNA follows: TGTGCCAGCAGTCAGAGGGAGGGGAACACTGAAGCTTTCTTT.

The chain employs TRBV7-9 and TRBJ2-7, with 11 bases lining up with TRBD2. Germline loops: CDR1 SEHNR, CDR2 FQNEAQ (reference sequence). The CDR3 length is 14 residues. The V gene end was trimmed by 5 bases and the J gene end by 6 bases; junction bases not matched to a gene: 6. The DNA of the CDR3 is TGTGCCAGCAGCCAGACTAGCGGGGCCTTCGAGCAGTACTTC. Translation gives CASSQTSGAFEQYF.

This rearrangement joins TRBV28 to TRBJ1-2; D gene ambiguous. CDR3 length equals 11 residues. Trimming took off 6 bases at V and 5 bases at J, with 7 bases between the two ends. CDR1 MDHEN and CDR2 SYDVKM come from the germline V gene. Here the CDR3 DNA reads TGTGCCAGCAGGAACAGTTATGGCTACACCTTC. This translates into CASRNSYGYTF.

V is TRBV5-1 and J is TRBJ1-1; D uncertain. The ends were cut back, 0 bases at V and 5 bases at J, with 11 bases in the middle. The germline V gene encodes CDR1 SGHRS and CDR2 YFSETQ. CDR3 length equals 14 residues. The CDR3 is CASSLGGPLTEAFF. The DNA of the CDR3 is TGCGCCAGCAGCTTGGGTGGCCCTCTGACTGAAGCTTTCTTT.

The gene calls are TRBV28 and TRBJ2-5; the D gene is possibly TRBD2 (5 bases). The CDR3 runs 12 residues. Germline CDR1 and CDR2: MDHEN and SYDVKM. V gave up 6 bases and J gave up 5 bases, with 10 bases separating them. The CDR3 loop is CASSSRGETQYF. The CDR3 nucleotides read TGTGCCAGCAGCTCTAGAGGGGAGACCCAGTACTTC.

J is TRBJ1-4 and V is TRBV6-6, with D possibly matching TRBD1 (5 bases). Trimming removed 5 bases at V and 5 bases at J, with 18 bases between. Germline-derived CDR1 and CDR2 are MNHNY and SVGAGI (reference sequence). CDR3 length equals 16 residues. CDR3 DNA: TGTGCCAGCAGTCGGGTAAGGGACTTGGGGAATGAAAAACTGTTTTTT. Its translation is CASSRVRDLGNEKLFF.

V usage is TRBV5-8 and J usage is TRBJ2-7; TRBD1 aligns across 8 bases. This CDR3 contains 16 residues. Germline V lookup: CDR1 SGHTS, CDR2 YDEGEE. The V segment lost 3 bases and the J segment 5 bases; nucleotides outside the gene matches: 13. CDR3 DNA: TGTGCCAGCAGCTCCGGACAGGGTGGGTTTTCGGACGAGCAGTACTTC. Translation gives CASSSGQGGFSDEQYF.

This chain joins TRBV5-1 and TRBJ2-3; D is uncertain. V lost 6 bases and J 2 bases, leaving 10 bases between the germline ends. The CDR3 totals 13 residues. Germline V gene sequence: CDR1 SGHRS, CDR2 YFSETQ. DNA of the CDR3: TGCGCCAGCAAGGTAGGAGACACAGATACGCAGTATTTT. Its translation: CASKVGDTDTQYF.

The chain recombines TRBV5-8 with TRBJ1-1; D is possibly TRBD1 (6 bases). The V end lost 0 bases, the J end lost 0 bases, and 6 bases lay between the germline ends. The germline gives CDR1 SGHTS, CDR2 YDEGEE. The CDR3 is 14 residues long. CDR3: CASSLGGLNTEAFF. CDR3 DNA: TGTGCCAGCAGCTTGGGGGGGCTGAACACTGAAGCTTTCTTT.

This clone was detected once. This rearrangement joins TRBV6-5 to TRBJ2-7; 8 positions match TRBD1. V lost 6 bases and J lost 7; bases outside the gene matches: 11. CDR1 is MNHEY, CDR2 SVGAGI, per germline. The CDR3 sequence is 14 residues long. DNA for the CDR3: TGTGCCAGCAGGGCGGACAGGGTCTTGGGAGAGCAGTACTTC. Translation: CASRADRVLGEQYF.

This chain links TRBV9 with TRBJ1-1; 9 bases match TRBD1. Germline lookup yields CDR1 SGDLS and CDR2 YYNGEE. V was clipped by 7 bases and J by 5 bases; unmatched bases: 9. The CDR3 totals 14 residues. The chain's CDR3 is CASSPGQGITEAFF. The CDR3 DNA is TGTGCCAGCTCCCCGGGACAGGGTATTACTGAAGCTTTCTTT.

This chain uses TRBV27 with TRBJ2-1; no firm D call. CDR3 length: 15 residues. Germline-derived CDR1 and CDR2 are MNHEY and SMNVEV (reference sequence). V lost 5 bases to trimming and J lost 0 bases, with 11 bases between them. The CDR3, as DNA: TGTGCCAGCAGTCTCGTCTTGAGCTCCTACAATGAGCAGTTCTTC. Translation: CASSLVLSSYNEQFF.

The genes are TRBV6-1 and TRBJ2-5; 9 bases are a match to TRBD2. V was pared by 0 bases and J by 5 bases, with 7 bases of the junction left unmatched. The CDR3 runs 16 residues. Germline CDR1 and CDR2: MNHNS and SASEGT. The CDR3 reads CASSEARGGLQETQYF. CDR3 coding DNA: TGTGCCAGCAGTGAAGCGCGGGGGGGACTTCAGGAGACCCAGTACTTC.

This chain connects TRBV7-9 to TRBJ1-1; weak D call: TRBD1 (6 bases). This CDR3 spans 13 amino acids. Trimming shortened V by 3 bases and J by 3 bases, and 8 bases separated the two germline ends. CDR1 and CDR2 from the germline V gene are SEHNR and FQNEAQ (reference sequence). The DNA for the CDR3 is TGTGCCAGCAGCTTTGAGGGGGACACTGAAGCTTTCTTT. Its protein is CASSFEGDTEAFF.

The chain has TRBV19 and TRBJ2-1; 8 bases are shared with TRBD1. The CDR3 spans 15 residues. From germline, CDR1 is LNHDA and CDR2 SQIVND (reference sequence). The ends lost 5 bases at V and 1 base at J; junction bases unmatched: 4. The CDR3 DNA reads TGTGCCAGTAGTCAAACAGGGGGTTCCTACAATGAGCAGTTCTTC. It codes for CASSQTGGSYNEQFF.

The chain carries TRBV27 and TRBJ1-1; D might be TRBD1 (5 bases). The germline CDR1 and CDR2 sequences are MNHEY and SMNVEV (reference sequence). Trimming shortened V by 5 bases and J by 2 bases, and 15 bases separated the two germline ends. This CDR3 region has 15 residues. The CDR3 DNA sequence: TGTGCCAGCAGTCTTCGTAACAGGAGAAACACTGAAGCTTTCTTT. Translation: CASSLRNRRNTEAFF.